This T cell receptor beta chain was found in a study of CD8 T cells in Susac syndrome. Reverse transcription used roughly 0.5 to 1 ug RNA and random hexamers. The amplification used immunoSEQ multiplex PCR on TCR beta CDR3; it spanned 54 Vbeta and 13 Jbeta. One entry per CDR3 protein results from TCRdb running MiXCR on the immunoSEQ multiplex PCR reads. The table lists under 200,000 distinct CDR3 sequences, approximately 96% of them singletons. V dropped 0 bases and J dropped 0 bases, with 10 bases sitting between them. Germline assignment: CDR1 SGDLS and CDR2 YYNGEE. The CDR3 is made up of 16 amino acids.

The chain couples TRBV9 to TRBJ2-1; TRBD2 is a possible D gene (6 bases). This clonotype was obtained from a human donor with multiple sclerosis. What was sequenced was CD8+ T cells from PBMCs. CDR3 nucleotide sequence: TGTGCCAGCAGCGTAGGGGCTAGCGTCTCCTACAATGAGCAGTTCTTC. This codes for CASSVGASVSYNEQFF.